This T cell receptor beta chain is drawn from a study of response to subunit inactivated influenza vaccine. Study conclusions and caveats: It was the authors' suggestion that each seasonal influenza vaccination recruits few new T cells.

This clonotype was seen more than once but under ten times. Its antigen is currently unknown. TCRdb reprocessed the RT-PCR reads via MiXCR and lists one record per CDR3 protein. Here the sample spans some 500,000 distinct CDR3 sequences, 25% being singletons. The clonotype originates from a man in his fifties or sixties who received an inactivated influenza vaccine. The sample consisted of CD4+ T cells sorted from PBMCs, taken less than 6 days after vaccination.

The CDR3 DNA sequence: TGCAGTGCTAGAGAGTTGGGGGATACGCAGTATTTT. Its protein product is CSARELGDTQYF. This chain uses TRBV20-1 with TRBJ2-3; no firm D call. Trimming removed 0 bases at V and 6 bases at J, with 7 bases between. Germline CDR1 reads DFQATT; CDR2 reads SNEGSKA (reference sequence). CDR3 length: 12 amino acids.